This T cell receptor (beta chain) was recorded in a study of T cell repertoires in cytomegalovirus infection. This clonotype has only a few counts. As yet, its antigen is unknown. General study findings and limits: Predominance within the ex vivo response was attributable to HLA-C-restricted CMV-specific TCR beta clonotypes.

From germline, CDR1 is MDHEN and CDR2 SYDVKM. After removal of 7 bases from V and 7 bases from J, the junction contained 8 bases not matched to a gene. CDR3 size: 13 residues. TCRdb re-derived calls from the reads in MiXCR, one entry per CDR3 protein. Among 490,000 or so distinct CDR3 sequences listed, approximately 10% were seen once. The receptor's source is a human donor in good health (CMV status not recorded). Some clones in this sample may be carry-over from other donors' samples. Sequencing input: PBMCs. This sequence joins TRBV28 and TRBJ1-2; TRBD1 matches 8 bases. The DNA for the CDR3 is TGTGCCAGCATCGCCCCCACAGGGGGTGGCTACACCTTC. It translates to CASIAPTGGGYTF.